Given below is one TCR beta chain in context. How the authors handled the data: How many nucleated cells were present was estimated from reference gene primer amplification. Profiling relied on immunoSEQ multiplex PCR, and the TCRdb table lists in-frame clones only, not all of them. That table gives V, J and clone size, and the DNA gave D and trimming. Among around 150,000 clones, roughly three quarters were seen once, and the ten largest hold over 8.5%. This CDR3 comprises 13 residues. V lost 1 base and J 6 bases, leaving 10 bases between the germline ends. Germline V gene sequence: CDR1 SGHRS, CDR2 YFSETQ. This entry is derived from a study of blood T cell repertoires in COVID-19. Study details: Samples came from the United States, Italy and Spain, spanning acute and convalescent COVID-19. The analysed material was cDNA or gDNA that came from T cells, B-cell-depleted T cells, or PBMCs.

The receptor was isolated from a man aged 50 to 60 with active or convalescent COVID-19. Sequencing used peripheral blood. The chain uses TRBV5-1 and TRBJ1-1; D is ambiguous. As DNA, the CDR3 is TGCGCCAGCAGCTTGTCGGAGAGGGCTGAAGCTTTCTTT. Translation: CASSLSERAEAFF.